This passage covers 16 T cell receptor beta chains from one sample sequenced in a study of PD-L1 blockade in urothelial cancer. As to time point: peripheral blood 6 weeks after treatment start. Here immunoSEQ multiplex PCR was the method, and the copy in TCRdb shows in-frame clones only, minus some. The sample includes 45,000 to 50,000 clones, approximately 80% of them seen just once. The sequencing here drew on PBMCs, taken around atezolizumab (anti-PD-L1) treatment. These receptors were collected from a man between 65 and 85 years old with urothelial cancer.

CDR3 loop: CASSPQTGELFF. DNA of the CDR3: TGTGCCAGCTCACCGCAGACAGGGGAACTGTTTTTT. J is TRBJ1-4 and V is TRBV18; 8 bases agree with TRBD1. There are 12 residues in the CDR3. The V gene end was trimmed by 3 bases and the J gene end by 12 bases; junction bases not matched to a gene: 3. Per the germline V gene, CDR1 is KGHSH and CDR2 is LQKENI.

The CDR3 loop reads CASSVGTGGYNEQFF. CDR3 DNA sequence: TGTGCCAGCAGCGTAGGGACGGGAGGATACAATGAGCAGTTCTTC. The chain employs TRBV9 and TRBJ2-1; TRBD2 aligns across 7 bases. Losses at the gene ends were 0 bases for V and 4 bases for J; bases not matched to a gene: 4. CDR1 and CDR2 from the germline V gene are SGDLS and YYNGEE. CDR3 length: 15 residues.

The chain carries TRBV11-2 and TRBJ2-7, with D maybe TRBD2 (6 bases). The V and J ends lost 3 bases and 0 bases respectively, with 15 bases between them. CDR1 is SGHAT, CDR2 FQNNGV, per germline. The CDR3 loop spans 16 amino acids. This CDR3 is CASSFYGGTISYEQYF. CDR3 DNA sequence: TGTGCCAGCAGCTTTTACGGCGGGACGATCTCCTACGAGCAGTACTTC.

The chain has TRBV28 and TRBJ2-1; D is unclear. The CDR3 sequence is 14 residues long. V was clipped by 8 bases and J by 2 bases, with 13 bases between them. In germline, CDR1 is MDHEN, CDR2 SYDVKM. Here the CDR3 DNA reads TGTGCCAGCGTTTCCGCGGCGGCCTACAATGAGCAGTTCTTC. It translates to CASVSAAAYNEQFF.

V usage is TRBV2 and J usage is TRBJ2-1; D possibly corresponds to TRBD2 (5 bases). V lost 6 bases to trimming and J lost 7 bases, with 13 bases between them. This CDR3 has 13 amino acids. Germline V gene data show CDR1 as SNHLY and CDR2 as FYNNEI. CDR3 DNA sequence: TGTGCCAGCAGGGTTAGCGTAGGAAATGAGCAGTTCTTC. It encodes CASRVSVGNEQFF.

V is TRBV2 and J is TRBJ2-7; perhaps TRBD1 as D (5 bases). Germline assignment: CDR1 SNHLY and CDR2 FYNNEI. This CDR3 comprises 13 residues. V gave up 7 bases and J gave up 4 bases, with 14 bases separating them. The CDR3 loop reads CASTSFQGYEQYF. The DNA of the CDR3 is TGTGCCAGCACATCGTTTCAGGGTTACGAGCAGTACTTC.

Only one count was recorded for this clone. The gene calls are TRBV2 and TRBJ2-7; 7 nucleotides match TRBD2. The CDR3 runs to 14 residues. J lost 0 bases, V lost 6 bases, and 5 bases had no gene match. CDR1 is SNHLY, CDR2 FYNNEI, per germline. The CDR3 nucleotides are TGTGCCAGCAGGGAGACTAGCCACTCCTACGAGCAGTACTTC. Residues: CASRETSHSYEQYF.

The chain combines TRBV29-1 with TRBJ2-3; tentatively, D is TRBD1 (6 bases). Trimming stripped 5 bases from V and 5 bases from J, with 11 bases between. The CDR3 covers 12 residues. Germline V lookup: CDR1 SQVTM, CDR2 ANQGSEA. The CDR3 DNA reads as TGCAGCGTTCGGAGACAGGAAGATACGCAGTATTTT. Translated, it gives CSVRRQEDTQYF.

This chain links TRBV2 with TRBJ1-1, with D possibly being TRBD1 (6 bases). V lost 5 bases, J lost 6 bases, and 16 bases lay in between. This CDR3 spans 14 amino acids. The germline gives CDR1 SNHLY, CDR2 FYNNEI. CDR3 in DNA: TGTGCCAGCAGTCCATCACAGGGTAGGTCTGAAGCTTTCTTT. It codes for CASSPSQGRSEAFF.

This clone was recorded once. DNA for the CDR3: TGTGCCACCAGCAGGTTGACTAGCAACCCCTACAATGAGCAGTTCTTC. Amino acids: CATSRLTSNPYNEQFF. This chain links TRBV15 with TRBJ2-1; 7 bases agree with TRBD2. Germline CDR1 LNHNV, CDR2 YYDKDF (reference sequence). CDR3 size: 16 residues. The V gene end was trimmed by 3 bases and the J gene end by 2 bases; junction bases not matched to a gene: 7.

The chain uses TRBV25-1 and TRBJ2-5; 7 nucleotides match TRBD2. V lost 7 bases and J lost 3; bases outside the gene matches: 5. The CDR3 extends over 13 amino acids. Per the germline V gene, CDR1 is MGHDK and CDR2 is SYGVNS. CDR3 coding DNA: TGTGCCAGCAATATTGCGGGAGAAGAGACCCAGTACTTC. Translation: CASNIAGEETQYF.

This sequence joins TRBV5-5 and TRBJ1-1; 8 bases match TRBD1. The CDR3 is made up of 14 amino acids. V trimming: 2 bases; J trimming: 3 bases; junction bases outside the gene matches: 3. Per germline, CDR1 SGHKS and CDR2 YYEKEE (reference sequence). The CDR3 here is CASSLRGQDTEAFF. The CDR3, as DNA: TGTGCCAGCAGCTTAAGGGGACAGGACACTGAAGCTTTCTTT.

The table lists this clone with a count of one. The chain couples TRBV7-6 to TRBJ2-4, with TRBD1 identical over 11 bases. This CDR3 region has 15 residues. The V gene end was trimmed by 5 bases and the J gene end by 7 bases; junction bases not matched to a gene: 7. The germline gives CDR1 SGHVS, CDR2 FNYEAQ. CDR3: CASSPLGTGGNIQYF. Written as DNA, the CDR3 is TGTGCCAGCAGCCCCTTGGGGACAGGGGGGAACATTCAGTACTTC.

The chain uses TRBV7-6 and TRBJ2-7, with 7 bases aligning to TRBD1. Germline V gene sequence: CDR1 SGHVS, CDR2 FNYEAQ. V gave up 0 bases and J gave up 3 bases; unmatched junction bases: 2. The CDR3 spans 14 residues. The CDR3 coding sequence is TGTGCCAGCAGCTTAGCAGCAGGGGGCTACGAGCAGTACTTC. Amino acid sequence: CASSLAAGGYEQYF.

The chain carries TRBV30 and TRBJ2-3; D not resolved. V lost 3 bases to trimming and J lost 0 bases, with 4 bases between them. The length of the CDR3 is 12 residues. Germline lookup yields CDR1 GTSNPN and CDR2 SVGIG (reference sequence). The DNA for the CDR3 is TGTGCCTGGAGGAGGAGCACAGATACGCAGTATTTT. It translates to CAWRRSTDTQYF.

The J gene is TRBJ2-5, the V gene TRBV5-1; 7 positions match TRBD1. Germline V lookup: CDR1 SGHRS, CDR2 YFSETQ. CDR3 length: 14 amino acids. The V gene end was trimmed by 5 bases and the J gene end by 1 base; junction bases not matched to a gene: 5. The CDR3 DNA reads TGCGCCAGCAGTGGGGGACAGATCCAAGAGACCCAGTACTTC. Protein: CASSGGQIQETQYF.